These T cell receptor beta chains were read from a single sample in a study of CD4 and CD8 cells across lung adenocarcinoma regions. MiXCR, applied by TCRdb to the PCR reads, yields one record per CDR3 protein. Here the sample spans about 25,000 distinct CDR3 sequences, more than 45% being singletons. Sequencing was done on a sample of CD4+ T cells from the center of a lung tumor. The receptors derive from a male donor with lung adenocarcinoma. The CD4 and CD8 labels of this study may be unreliable. Each CDR3 is given with its conserved first and last residue. A D gene is named only where the DNA matches it firmly. Size tells how often a clone was seen (once, few, many) or the class of an expanded clone, and some rows leave it out.

TRBD2	many	TRBV6-6	TRBJ2-7	TGTGCCAGCAGTTTTGGGGGTCCAGCGGGAGGCGAGCAGTACTTC	CASSFGGPAGGEQYF
-	many	TRBV15	TRBJ2-1	TGTGCCACCAGCCCCCGGCTAGACGCTTTGGTAGGGCAGTTCTTC	CATSPRLDALVGQFF
TRBD1	many	TRBV6-5	TRBJ2-7	TGTGCCAGCAGTTACGGACAGGGGGCTCTGTACGAGCAGTACTTC	CASSYGQGALYEQYF
-	many	TRBV10-1	TRBJ2-3	TGCGCCAGCAGTGACAATACAGATACGCAGTATTTT	CASSDNTDTQYF
TRBD1	-	TRBV6-1	TRBJ2-3	TGTGCCAGCAGAGAGGGGGACAGGGGGTCAGATACGCAGTATTTT	CASREGDRGSDTQYF
-	many	TRBV6-1	TRBJ1-1	TGTGCCAGCAGTGAAGGGGGGGCCATGAACACTGAAGCTTTCTTT	CASSEGGAMNTEAFF
-	few	TRBV3-1	TRBJ2-1	TGTGCCAGCACCTCTTCCTTTAGCGGTCGCTCCTACAATGAGCAGTTCTTC	CASTSSFSGRSYNEQFF
-	-	TRBV6-1	TRBJ2-3	TGTGCCAGCAAGGGAGTCCAAGTCACAGATACGCAGTATTTT	CASKGVQVTDTQYF
-	-	TRBV7-6	TRBJ2-4	TGTGCCAGCAGCCGCGTGTCGGGGGCCCGCCTGAAAAACATGCAGTACTTC	CASSRVSGARLKNMQYF
-	-	TRBV6-5	TRBJ2-1	TGTGCCAGCAGTTCCGGGGCAGGCGGCGATGAGCAGTTCTTC	CASSSGAGGDEQFF
-	few	TRBV6-1	TRBJ2-5	TGTGCCAGCAGTGAAAATCCCGGGGAGACCCAGTACTTC	CASSENPGETQYF
-	many	TRBV6-8	TRBJ1-2	TGTGCCAGCAGTTACTCTGACCTGCCTCCCGGAGTCAATTTAAACTATGGCTACACCTTC	CASSYSDLPPGVNLNYGYTF
-	-	TRBV27	TRBJ1-5	TGTGCCAGCAGTTTACAAGGTCAGCCCCTCCATTTT	CASSLQGQPLHF
-	once	TRBV6-1	TRBJ2-1	TGTGCCAGCAGCCTCTTTTCTAGCGCCAATGCGCAGTTCTTT	CASSLFSSANAQFF
-	many	TRBV6-1	TRBJ1-2	TGTGCCAGCAGTAAAAGGGAGTCCGGGCCTACCTATGGCTACACCTTC	CASSKRESGPTYGYTF
-	-	TRBV3-1	TRBJ2-7	TGTGCCAGCAGCCAAGGTGGGGGCGTCGACGAGCAGTACTTC	CASSQGGGVDEQYF
TRBD2	-	TRBV10-3	TRBJ2-3	TGTGCCATCAGTGACCCACTAGCGGGGGGCCCCACAGATACGCAGTATTTT	CAISDPLAGGPTDTQYF
-	-	TRBV10-2	TRBJ2-7	TGCGCCACCACTTATCCTGGCGCCTACGAGCTGTACTTC	CATTYPGAYELYF
TRBD1	few	TRBV29-1	TRBJ1-1	TGCAGCGGAACTGACAGGGCAAACACTGAAGCTTTCTTT	CSGTDRANTEAFF
TRBD1	medium-sized	TRBV7-2	TRBJ2-4	TGTGCCAGCAGCCGAGGGCACAGGGGAAATGGAGACATTCAGTACTTC	CASSRGHRGNGDIQYF
-	many	TRBV5-1	TRBJ2-1	TGCGCCAGCAGCCCGTTACCAGGACTACAGAGCTCCTACAATGAGCAGTTCTTC	CASSPLPGLQSSYNEQFF
-	-	TRBV5-1	TRBJ1-3	TGCGCCAGCAGCTTGCGGCCGAACCAGGTCTCTGGAAACACCATATATTTT	CASSLRPNQVSGNTIYF
-	-	TRBV6-5	TRBJ2-5	TGTGCCAGCAGTTACTCGATTGGCGTACAAGAGACCCAGTACTTC	CASSYSIGVQETQYF
-	-	TRBV6-1	TRBJ2-3	TGTGCCAGTACAGCCTCCGGAACCGGGGCGCAGTATTTT	CASTASGTGAQYF
-	-	TRBV28	TRBJ2-3	TGCGCGGGGCTGTCAGCCAAAAACATGCAGTATTTC	CAGLSAKNMQYF
TRBD1	-	TRBV6-1	TRBJ2-7	TGTGCCAGCCGGACAGGGTCGTACGAGCAGTACTTC	CASRTGSYEQYF
-	-	TRBV10-2	TRBJ2-7	TGCGCCAGCAGGGGAGCCGGAGGTGCGGGCGAGCAGTACTTC	CASRGAGGAGEQYF
-	-	TRBV19	TRBJ2-1	TGTGCCAGTAGTATAGGGGGTGACTACAATGAGCAGTTCTTC	CASSIGGDYNEQFF
-	medium-sized	TRBV6-5	TRBJ1-1	TGTGCCAGCAGTTATTTAGTGAGGAACACTGAAGCTTTCTTT	CASSYLVRNTEAFF
-	-	TRBV25-1	TRBJ2-4	TGTGCCACGAGTCAGAGAGGCAAAAACATGCAGTACTTC	CATSQRGKNMQYF
TRBD2	-	TRBV12-3/TRBV12-4	TRBJ2-5	TGTGCCTTACGGGGCTGCGGGAGGGTGGGTACTGAGGTCCGTGACCAAGATACCCAGTATTTC	CALRGCGRVGTEVRDQDTQYF
-	-	TRBV10-3	TRBJ2-2	TGTGCCCGGGGCCTCCAGTCCGTAAGTCCAGATGCGCTGTTTTTT	CARGLQSVSPDALFF
-	few	TRBV7-2	TRBJ2-2	TGTGCCAGCAGCTTAGTCCAGGGGGGGATCGGGGAGCTGTTTTTT	CASSLVQGGIGELFF
TRBD1	many	TRBV7-2	TRBJ2-5	TGTGCCAGCAGCTTGGGACAGATCCAAGAGACCCAGTACTTC	CASSLGQIQETQYF
-	few	TRBV6-1	TRBJ2-3	TGTGCCAGCAGTAGAGACCCCAGGCGCGGATCCAAAGATACGCAGTATTTC	CASSRDPRRGSKDTQYF
-	many	TRBV10-3	TRBJ2-7	TGTGCCATCAGTAACCGGGGCAGTCAAGTGGCCAACGAGCAGTACTTC	CAISNRGSQVANEQYF
-	large	TRBV27	TRBJ2-6	TGTGCCAGCACAAGGGGTGGGATCTCTGGGGCCAACGTCCTGACTTTC	CASTRGGISGANVLTF
-	many	TRBV6-2/TRBV6-3	TRBJ2-5	TGTGCCAGCAGTTTGGCCTCCGAAGAGACCCAGTACTTC	CASSLASEETQYF
-	-	TRBV6-5	TRBJ2-2	TGTGCCAGCAGACTCCAGTCCGGAATTCCCGATAAGCTGTTTTTT	CASRLQSGIPDKLFF
-	once	TRBV6-1	TRBJ2-3	TGTGCCAGCAGAGACAATAGGGACGCGAGCACCGGGAAGCAGTATTTT	CASRDNRDASTGKQYF